What follows are 17 T cell receptor beta chains derived from one specimen sequenced in a study of blood T cells in healthy people across ages. A second about 6 to 12 cycle PCR used barcoded and J-beta primers. Each CDR3 protein gets one entry after TCRdb re-called the 5' RACE reads with MiXCR. The table shows nearly 800,000 distinct CDR3 sequences, with more than 50% occurring only once. The sample taken for sequencing was blood. The receptors come from a man in his forties in good health.

Comment on this clonotype: This may stem from a read error, because a much larger clone lies one nucleotide away. The chain joins TRBV9 to TRBJ2-7; D tentatively reads TRBD1 or TRBD2 (5 bases each). Germline assignment: CDR1 SGDLS and CDR2 YYNGEE. The CDR3 loop spans 16 amino acids. Trimming took 3 bases from V and 5 from J, leaving 21 bases between them. The CDR3 DNA is TGTGCCAGCAGCGCCCTAGGGGCGGGTAAAGGTGACGAGCAGTACTTC. Protein: CASSALGAGKGDEQYF.

This clonotype has only a few counts. The chain uses TRBV27 and TRBJ1-6; 8 bases fit TRBD1. Germline V CDR1 and CDR2: MNHEY, SMNVEV (reference sequence). This CDR3 is 14 amino acids long. V shed 3 bases, J shed 9 bases, and the junction held 4 bases outside the gene matches. The CDR3 here is CASSFQGALSPLHF. The CDR3 region has the DNA TGTGCCAGCAGTTTTCAGGGGGCTCTTTCACCCCTCCACTTT.

The V call is TRBV9, the J call TRBJ2-1; a weak D match, TRBD2 (6 bases). Trimming removed 5 bases at V and 3 bases at J, with 12 bases between. This CDR3 is 14 amino acids long. The germline CDR1 and CDR2 sequences are SGDLS and YYNGEE. The CDR3, as DNA: TGTGCCAGCAGTACCGGGACTCTCTACAATGAGCAGTTCTTC. Protein: CASSTGTLYNEQFF.

This clonotype showed up just a few times. The V call is TRBV12-3 or TRBV12-4, the J call TRBJ2-1, with 7 nucleotides matching TRBD2. The CDR3 is made up of 14 amino acids. Germline trimming cut 1 base from V and 8 bases from J; bases unmatched to any gene: 5. CDR3 nucleotides: TGTGCCAGCAGTTTAGTTCGGGGGGTCGATGAGCAGTTCTTC. Its protein product is CASSLVRGVDEQFF.

The rearrangement uses TRBV12-3 or TRBV12-4 and TRBJ2-1; 7 bases are a match to TRBD1. This CDR3 is 15 amino acids long. With 7 bases clipped from V and 2 bases from J, the junction kept 8 bases outside the gene matches. Here the CDR3 reads CASTVGQATYNEQFF. DNA of the CDR3: TGTGCCAGCACCGTAGGACAGGCAACCTACAATGAGCAGTTCTTC.

J is TRBJ1-5 and V is TRBV5-6; 11 nucleotides match TRBD1. Germline V gives CDR1 SGHDT, CDR2 YYEEEE. This CDR3 has 14 amino acids. V shed 5 bases, J shed 6 bases, and the junction held 4 bases outside the gene matches. The CDR3 reads CASSSGQGAQPQHF. CDR3 in DNA: TGTGCCAGCAGTAGCGGACAGGGGGCTCAGCCCCAGCATTTT. The full variable domain, completed using reference TRBV5-6 and TRBJ1-5, is DAGVTQSPTHLIKTRGQQVTLRCSPKSGHDTVSWYQQALGQGPQFIFQYYEEEERQRGNFPDRFSGHQFPNYSSELNVNALLLGDSALYLCASSSGQGAQPQHFGDGTRLSIL.

This chain connects TRBV4-2 to TRBJ2-3, with D possibly matching TRBD2 (6 bases). The ends were cut back, 6 bases at V and 2 bases at J, with 12 bases in the middle. Per germline, CDR1 LGHNA and CDR2 YNFKEQ. This CDR3 has 14 residues. The CDR3 sequence: CASSQGLFTDTQYF. The DNA of the CDR3 is TGTGCCAGCAGTCAGGGACTGTTCACAGATACGCAGTATTTT.

The V gene is TRBV4-2, the J gene TRBJ2-1; D not certain. This CDR3 has 16 amino acids. Germline values: CDR1 LGHNA, CDR2 YNFKEQ. The V and J ends lost 6 bases and 4 bases respectively, with 19 bases between them. The CDR3 here is CASRLAQGQEYNEQFF. The DNA for the CDR3 is TGTGCCAGCAGACTGGCCCAAGGGCAAGAATACAATGAGCAGTTCTTC.

This chain connects TRBV29-1 to TRBJ1-1; D is undetermined. Looked up from germline, CDR1 is SQVTM and CDR2 is ANQGSEA. The V and J ends lost 7 bases and 0 bases respectively, with 6 bases between them. The CDR3 is 11 residues long. CDR3 region: CSGVLNTEAFF. The CDR3 DNA follows: TGCAGCGGGGTGCTGAACACTGAAGCTTTCTTT.

J is TRBJ2-5 and V is TRBV11-3, with a weak D call TRBD1 (5 bases). V lost 1 base and J lost 4, with 19 bases in between. Germline V lookup: CDR1 SGHNT, CDR2 YENEEA. This CDR3 has 17 residues. CDR3 amino acids: CASSLGGVGIVSETQYF. As DNA, the CDR3 is TGTGCCAGCAGCTTAGGGGGCGTGGGGATCGTTTCAGAGACCCAGTACTTC.

This chain connects TRBV13 to TRBJ2-5; weak D call: TRBD1 (6 bases). The end of the DNA is better explained by TRBJ2-4, so the J call may be wrong. This CDR3 has 14 residues. Per germline, CDR1 PRHDT and CDR2 FYEKMQ (reference sequence). CDR3 DNA sequence: TGTGCCAGCAGCCCAGGGGTTGACAAAAACATTCAGTACTTC. Amino acids: CASSPGVDKNIQYF.

This clonotype was picked up a small number of times. The chain has TRBV5-1 and TRBJ1-2; D possibly corresponds to TRBD1 (5 bases). The CDR3 loop spans 12 amino acids. Trimming cost V 4 bases and J 9 bases, with 13 bases left between them. Germline V gene lookup returns CDR1 SGHRS and CDR2 YFSETQ. This chain's CDR3 is CASSTGTVRYTF. DNA for the CDR3: TGCGCCAGCAGCACGGGGACCGTGCGCTACACCTTC.

The V call is TRBV3-1, the J call TRBJ2-5; 10 nucleotides line up with TRBD1. Germline V gene lookup returns CDR1 LGHDT and CDR2 YNNKEL (reference sequence). The CDR3 has 17 amino acids. V lost 4 bases to trimming and J lost 1 base; unmatched junction nucleotides: 9. CDR3 nucleotides: TGTGCCAGCAGCCCTACCAGGGACAGGGGAGCCCAAGAGACCCAGTACTTC. Its protein is CASSPTRDRGAQETQYF.

The J gene is TRBJ2-7, the V gene TRBV6-2 or TRBV6-3, with TRBD1 matching over 7 bases. CDR1 and CDR2 from the germline V gene are MNHEY and SVGEGT. V was pared by 2 bases and J by 8 bases, with 9 bases of the junction left unmatched. The CDR3 is 14 amino acids. In DNA form, the CDR3 reads TGTGCCAGCAGTTACGGGGACAGTACTACGAAGCAGTACTTC. Protein: CASSYGDSTTKQYF.

The CDR3 DNA reads TGCGCCAGCAGCGAGACAGGGGCTACTGTTAGCACAGATACGCAGTATTTT. Amino acids: CASSETGATVSTDTQYF. J is TRBJ2-3 and V is TRBV5-1, with 8 bases aligning to TRBD1. Germline assignment: CDR1 SGHRS and CDR2 YFSETQ. This CDR3 has 17 amino acids. V dropped 4 bases and J dropped 0; count of bases not matched to a gene: 10.

Ten or more counts support this clonotype. The chain couples TRBV10-3 to TRBJ2-5; D is perhaps TRBD1 (6 bases). From germline, CDR1 is ENHRY and CDR2 SYGVKD. The CDR3 length is 15 residues. The V gene lost 8 bases and the J gene lost 1 base, with 17 bases spanning the gap. For the CDR3, the DNA is TGTGCCATCGATGGGGCCAGGGGACCCCAAGAGACCCAGTACTTC. Protein: CAIDGARGPQETQYF.

This clonotype is a singleton in its sample. The chain joins TRBV20-1 to TRBJ2-4, with 7 bases aligning to TRBD2. The better agreement between TRBJ2-7 and the DNA end casts doubt on the J call. Germline V gene sequence: CDR1 DFQATT, CDR2 SNEGSKA (reference sequence). This CDR3 has 14 residues. CDR3 residues: CSAPKRDGGNEQYF. CDR3 sequence (DNA): TGCAGTGCTCCTAAGCGGGACGGCGGCAACGAGCAGTACTTC.